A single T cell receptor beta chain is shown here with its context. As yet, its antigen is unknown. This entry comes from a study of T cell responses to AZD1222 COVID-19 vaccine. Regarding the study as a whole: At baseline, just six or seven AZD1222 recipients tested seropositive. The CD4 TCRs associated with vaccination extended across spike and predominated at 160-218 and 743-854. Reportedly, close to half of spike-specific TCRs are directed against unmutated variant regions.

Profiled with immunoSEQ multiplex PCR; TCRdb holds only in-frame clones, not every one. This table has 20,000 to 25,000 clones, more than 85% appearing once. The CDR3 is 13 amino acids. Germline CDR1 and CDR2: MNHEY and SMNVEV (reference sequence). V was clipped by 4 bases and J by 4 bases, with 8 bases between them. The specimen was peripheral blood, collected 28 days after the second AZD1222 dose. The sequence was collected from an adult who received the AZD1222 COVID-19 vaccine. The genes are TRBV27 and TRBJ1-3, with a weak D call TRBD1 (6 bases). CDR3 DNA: TGTGCCAGCAGTTCCGGGACAGGAAACACCATATATTTT. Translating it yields CASSSGTGNTIYF.